This TCR beta chain originates from a study of technical replicates of blood from a handful of donors. The CDR3 loop spans 13 amino acids. CDR1 and CDR2 from the germline V gene are SGHTA and FQGNSA. The V gene end was trimmed by 1 base and the J gene end by 9 bases; junction bases not matched to a gene: 5. Profiling relied on immunoSEQ multiplex PCR, and the TCRdb table lists in-frame clones only, not all of them. The sample lists about 13,000 clones, roughly 80% occurring once. This clonotype originated in a human donor in good health. Source material: PBMCs. The chain recombines TRBV7-2 with TRBJ2-5; TRBD2 aligns across 7 bases. CDR3 DNA: TGTGCCAGCAGCTTAGGTGGGGGGGTGGCCCAGTACTTC. Its translation is CASSLGGGVAQYF.